The source of this T cell receptor beta chain is a study of T-cell memory formation after mild COVID-19. Across the study: Clustering of TCRs was largely donor specific.

This CDR3 region has 18 residues. Germline loops: CDR1 SGDLS, CDR2 YYNGEE. V was pared by 0 bases and J by 2 bases, with 12 bases of the junction left unmatched. A single record per CDR3 protein comes from TCRdb applying MiXCR to the 5' RACE reads. The table includes 400,000 or so distinct CDR3 sequences, approximately 21% detected once. The specimen sequenced was PBMCs or a T cell subset sorted from them (not recorded which). The gene calls are TRBV9 and TRBJ2-7; 9 positions agree with TRBD1. The receptor was isolated from an adult woman who had mild COVID-19 (a few samples of this study predate the infection). Cell type and time point are not known. Here the CDR3 DNA reads TGTGCCAGCAGCGTAGAGGAGGGACAGGGAGATTTCACCTACGAGCAGTACTTC. It specifies CASSVEEGQGDFTYEQYF.